This T cell receptor beta chain emerged from a study of cytomegalovirus exposure and HLA in healthy donors. The PCR employed 60 Vbeta primers together with 13 Jbeta primers. Repertoires were generated with immunoSEQ multiplex PCR, while TCRdb's copy carries only in-frame clones and drops some. The sample comprises about 190,000 clones, approximately 84% of which are singletons, and approximately 0.25% rests with the top ten. Per germline, CDR1 SGHNT and CDR2 YYREEE (reference sequence). Trimming removed 4 bases from V and 8 bases from J, with 13 bases in between. The CDR3 has 13 amino acids. The chain carries TRBV5-4 and TRBJ2-1; D is undetermined. The receptor was isolated from a boy between 10 and 17 years old in good health and CMV-seronegative. Sequenced input: PBMCs. The CDR3 DNA sequence: TGTGCCAGCAGCCCTGGTAGCAACTATGAGCAGTTCTTC. This sequence encodes CASSPGSNYEQFF.